This T cell receptor (beta chain) originates from a study of OX40 agonist ivuxolimab in advanced cancers. In the study overall: One patient with hepatocellular carcinoma and two with cutaneous melanoma, three in all, had partial responses.

Some clones are missing from TCRdb's copy, which holds only in-frame ones; the method was immunoSEQ multiplex PCR. Of about 71,000 clones in the sample, roughly 81% were seen once. J gave up 8 bases and V 8 bases, and 12 bases lay outside the gene matches. Germline V gene lookup returns CDR1 MNHEY and CDR2 SVGAGI. This CDR3 region has 14 residues. Comment on this clone: Its antigen is undetermined.

Findings and limits, study-wide: Compared with others, partial responders at 0.1-3.0 mg/kg displayed clonal expansion among the lowest. Fewer expanded clones were found on average in CD4+ than in CD8+ T cells.

The sample here was CD4+ or CD8+ T cells sorted from blood, taken in a trial of the OX40 agonist ivuxolimab. The clonotype comes from an adult with an advanced solid tumor such as melanoma, head and neck, liver or kidney cancer. This rearrangement joins TRBV6-5 to TRBJ2-1; TRBD2 matches at 7 bases. CDR3 amino acids: CASEWGGSFYEQFF. CDR3 sequence (DNA): TGTGCCAGCGAATGGGGCGGGAGCTTTTATGAGCAGTTCTTC.